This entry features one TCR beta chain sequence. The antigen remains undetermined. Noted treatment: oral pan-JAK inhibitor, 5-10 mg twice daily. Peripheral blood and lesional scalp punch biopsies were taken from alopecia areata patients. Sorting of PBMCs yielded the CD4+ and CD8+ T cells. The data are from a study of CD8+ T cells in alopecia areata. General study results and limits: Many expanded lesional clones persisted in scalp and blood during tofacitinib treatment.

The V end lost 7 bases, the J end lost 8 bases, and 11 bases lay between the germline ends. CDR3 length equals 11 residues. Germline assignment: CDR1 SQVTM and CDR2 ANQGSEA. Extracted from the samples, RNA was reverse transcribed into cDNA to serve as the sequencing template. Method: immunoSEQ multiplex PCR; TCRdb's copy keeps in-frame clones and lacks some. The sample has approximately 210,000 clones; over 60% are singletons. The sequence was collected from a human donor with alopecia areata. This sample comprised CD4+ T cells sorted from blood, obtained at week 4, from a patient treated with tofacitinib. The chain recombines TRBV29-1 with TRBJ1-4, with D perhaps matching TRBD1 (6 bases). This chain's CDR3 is CSANRDEKLFF. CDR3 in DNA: TGCAGCGCCAACAGGGACGAAAAACTGTTTTTT.